This entry concerns a single T cell receptor beta chain. The sample belongs to a study of T cells after posttransplantation cyclophosphamide. TCRdb keeps only in-frame clones here, not all; method: immunoSEQ multiplex PCR. Of 17,000 or so clones listed, 85% to 95% were seen once; the top ten hold about 0.5%. Germline CDR1 reads LGHNT; CDR2 reads FRNRAP. This CDR3 has 20 amino acids. Unmatched junction bases numbered 18, after V lost 0 bases and J lost 5 bases. A marrow graft followed busulfan-fludarabine conditioning, with cyclophosphamide on days +3 and +4. This rearrangement joins TRBV12-5 to TRBJ2-1, with 8 bases matching TRBD2. Sequences were derived from CD4+ T cells sorted from blood, sampled after allogeneic stem cell transplant with posttransplant cyclophosphamide. This clonotype was sampled from a male patient over 55 who received an allogeneic stem cell transplant from a related donor and was CMV-positive. The T cells may come from the graft donor. This CDR3 is CASGLVEARAGAYRDNEQFF. The CDR3 DNA follows: TGTGCTAGTGGTTTGGTAGAAGCCCGAGCGGGGGCGTACCGTGACAATGAGCAGTTCTTC.